Shown below are 4 T cell receptor beta chains from a single sample sequenced in a study of OX40 agonist ivuxolimab in advanced cancers. Repertoires were generated with immunoSEQ multiplex PCR, while TCRdb's copy carries only in-frame clones and drops some. The sample includes over 100,000 clones, around 95% of them seen just once. The source material was CD4+ or CD8+ T cells sorted from blood, sampled in a trial of the OX40 agonist ivuxolimab. The receptors come from an adult with an advanced solid tumor such as melanoma, head and neck, liver or kidney cancer.

This chain uses TRBV19 with TRBJ1-1, with D uncertain. The CDR3 totals 15 residues. The germline V gene has CDR1 LNHDA and CDR2 SQIVND (reference sequence). Trimming removed 6 bases at V and 1 base at J, with 15 bases between. CDR3 nucleotide sequence: TGTGCCAGTAGACCTTGGGAAACAGCGAACACTGAAGCTTTCTTT. Amino acid sequence: CASRPWETANTEAFF.

This clone was observed a few times. The chain carries TRBV11-2 and TRBJ1-6, with TRBD1 matching over 7 bases. CDR1 is SGHAT, CDR2 FQNNGV, per germline. Germline trimming cut 0 bases from V and 8 bases from J; bases unmatched to any gene: 4. The CDR3 has 15 residues. CDR3 region: CASSLDGTAYSPLHF. The CDR3 bases are TGTGCCAGCAGCTTAGACGGGACAGCTTATTCACCCCTCCACTTT. Full variable domain (rest looked up from reference TRBV11-2 and TRBJ1-6): EAGVAQSPRYKIIEKRQSVAFWCNPISGHATLYWYQQILGQGPKLLIQFQNNGVVDDSQLPKDRFSAERLKGVDSTLKIQPAKLEDSAVYLCASSLDGTAYSPLHFGNGTRLTVT.

The V and J genes are TRBV19 and TRBJ2-2, with D perhaps assigned TRBD1 or TRBD2 (5 bases each). CDR3 length: 14 residues. CDR1 LNHDA and CDR2 SQIVND come from the germline V gene (reference sequence). Trimming stripped 7 bases from V and 1 base from J, with 10 bases between. The CDR3 is CASKLGENTGELFF. For the CDR3, the DNA is TGTGCCAGTAAACTAGGGGAGAACACCGGGGAGCTGTTTTTT.

The V and J genes are TRBV5-6 and TRBJ1-4; 9 bases are shared with TRBD1. The germline CDR1 and CDR2 sequences are SGHDT and YYEEEE. After removal of 4 bases from V and 3 bases from J, the junction contained 4 bases not matched to a gene. The CDR3 spans 15 residues. CDR3 loop: CASSLRDRANEKLFF. As DNA, the CDR3 is TGTGCCAGCAGCCTCCGGGACAGGGCTAATGAAAAACTGTTTTTT.